What follows describes a single T cell receptor (beta chain). The data belong to a study of blood T cell repertoires in COVID-19. As for the study in general: There were acute and convalescent COVID-19 samples, and they came from the United States, Italy and Spain. Sources were T cells, B-cell-depleted T cells, or PBMCs; the material itself was cDNA or gDNA.

CDR3 length equals 19 residues. Germline CDR1 and CDR2: SGHRS and YFSETQ. V was shortened by 3 bases and J by 5 bases, with 29 bases between the two germline ends. Authors' data handling: Scientists estimated how many nucleated cells there were by amplifying reference gene primers. The data were produced by immunoSEQ multiplex PCR, yet TCRdb's version contains in-frame clones alone and is incomplete. D and trimming come from the DNA, and the V and J calls and clone size come from that table. The sample has under 200,000 clones, around nine tenths seen once. A Seattle source enrolled patients during active infection and followed them longitudinally.

The material sequenced was peripheral blood. The chain uses TRBV5-1 and TRBJ1-1, with D tentatively TRBD1 (6 bases). This sequence was found in a woman aged 70-85 years with COVID-19, enrolled during active disease. This chain's CDR3 is CASSSYGTREYRERTEAFF. The CDR3 region has the DNA TGCGCCAGCAGCTCTTACGGTACAAGGGAATACAGGGAACGGACTGAAGCTTTCTTT.